The T cell receptor beta chain under discussion was sequenced for a study of cytomegalovirus exposure and HLA in healthy donors (dated by TCRdb to about 2017). Background for the entire study: In an earlier analysis of 450 to 750 of the donors, 276 Gb of sequence data and 117 million unique TCR beta sequences from some 170 million T cells were reported. Approximately 310 gigabases of sequencing data and about 92 million unique TCR sequences made up an early release that covered several hundred HLA-typed donors. The genetic ancestry cluster associated with self-reported Caucasian donors included about 84% of the 398 genotyped donors. The study aimed to test whether cataloging public T cell receptors could reveal signatures of past pathogen exposure. Using immunosequencing, the study profiled T cell repertoires from around 680 subjects and related those repertoires to cytomegalovirus serostatus. Besides the first cohort of roughly 700 subjects, a separate validation cohort made up of 120 different subjects was used. To predict cytomegalovirus infection status, the study brought together high-throughput TCR immunosequencing, statistical association of individual TCRs with disease status, and machine learning. In a later analysis, previously published TCR beta repertoires from 550 to 700 donors were re-analyzed and high-resolution HLA genotyping was added so that TCR occurrence patterns could be studied. Rather than using new phenotypic data, the later analysis identified candidate immune exposures from TCR beta sequences and from how often those sequences occurred across donors. To decide whether each TCR beta V gene segment behaved as functional or pseudogenic, an earlier analysis of fewer than 750 of the donors relied on high-throughput TCR beta sequencing. Donor age, sex, ethnicity and CMV serostatus were collected together with the repertoire data. A later genetic analysis took genome-wide SNP genotypes for about three fifths of the roughly 670 donors and used that subset as a discovery cohort. All discovery cohort repertoires had been generated on a single sequencing platform. HLA typing covered class I and class II loci at four-digit resolution. The number of donors typed differed by locus, with roughly 620-630 for A, B, C, DRB1 and DQB1, more than 500 for DQA1, about 610 for DPA1, and approximately 470 for DPB1. Four or five DR-DQ haplotypes were handled as single units for association and clustering because linkage in the cohort was strong. Among a few hundred genotyped donors of the cohort, an average of about 240,000 unique TCR beta nucleotide sequences were sequenced per donor, 15% to 20% of them non-productive.

Study-wide findings and limitations: In the study, around 150 TCR beta chains were listed as associated with cytomegalovirus. In vitro tests confirmed that three of the cytomegalovirus-associated TCR beta chains recognize cytomegalovirus antigens. Sequencing depth was assumed to be roughly uniform across donors in the presence/absence analyses, though that assumption may not hold. Across donors, most TCR sequences were observed very rarely, whereas some public TCRs were present in many individuals. Compared with equally common non-associated chains, HLA-associated TCR beta chains in a later analysis were more clonally expanded and had lower generation probabilities. According to the authors, the approach could potentially be generalized to other disease states and immunological phenotypes. In this cohort, only TCR beta chains were sequenced, and detectable features were limited by the absence of alpha or paired-chain data. A further reported finding was that TCR beta sequences accurately predicted the HLA-A and HLA-B alleles for most subjects in the first cohort. In a later analysis, several top co-occurrence clusters were reported to appear linked to parvovirus B19, influenza, CMV and Epstein-Barr virus. According to a later analysis, most CMV-associated TCR beta chains appeared to be HLA-restricted, and the HLA associations seemed to be driven largely by CMV exposure. Because HLA typing was unavailable for some donors at each locus, only the typed subset was used in association tests. In an earlier analysis of about 600 of the donors, most TCR beta V segments appeared in productive rearrangements about 87% or about 30% of the time, broadly matching IMGT annotations. Specific HLA alleles were associated with over 15,000 TCR beta sequences at a false discovery rate of 0.05 in a later analysis. According to a later genetic analysis, donors in an Asian-associated ancestry cluster had fewer N-insertions in productive TCRs than the approximately 630-donor mean. In both the original and validation cohorts, the classifier was reported to diagnose cytomegalovirus status with high specificity and sensitivity. In a later analysis, the rate of TCR association differed among HLA loci, with DRB1 alleles having the most associated TCRs and HLA-C alleles having the fewest. V-gene and J-gene trimming of TCR beta chains was associated with a missense DCLRE1C variant in a later genetic analysis, and the association was replicated in an independent cohort. Strong co-occurrence of HLA alleles, especially DR and DQ, made assigning TCR associations to individual alleles difficult. For the cohort, immune exposure information was limited to CMV serostatus. Because counts were too low, some 16 rarely observed V segments, including chromosome 9 orphons, were excluded from the earlier analysis of roughly 580 of the donors. Some IMGT-functional V segments, including TRBV6-2 and TRBV6-3, could not be told apart with the 87-base-pair reads, so those segments were excluded. A cluster of highly shared sequence variants was judged likely to be a technical artifact of the sequencing pipeline. Correlated functional status among segregating V segments might reflect linkage disequilibrium, but an unknown experimental factor could not be ruled out.

Library preparation employed the immunoSEQ multiplex PCR assay. A mixture of 60 forward primers for TCR Vbeta segments and 13 reverse primers for TCR Jbeta segments was used in the multiplex PCR. A multiplex PCR assay on genomic DNA amplified the CDR3 region of rearranged TCR beta genes. The Illumina HiSeq System was used to sequence the amplified TCR beta libraries as 87-base-pair reads. The source study handled its data this way. In a later analysis, some 80 million unique TCR beta chains were counted across the approximately 670 repertoires, and roughly 10 million of these chains were shared by at least two donors. Raw reads were error-corrected and collapsed into unique sequences with a nearest-neighbor algorithm that merged closely related sequences to remove PCR and sequencing errors. Alignment of CDR3 sequences to IMGT reference sequences was used to assign V, D and J gene segments. For a sequence to be retained, a match of at least six nucleotides to both a V gene segment and a J gene segment was required. A rearrangement was called productive if the CDR3 had no stop codons and remained in frame with V and J, and every other rearrangement was called non-productive. Following IMGT convention, CDR3 was defined as the stretch from the second conserved V-encoded cysteine to the conserved J-encoded phenylalanine. In an earlier analysis of more than 550 of the donors, sequences lacking an unambiguous match to a single V gene segment were excluded. An earlier analysis of a few hundred of the donors classified V segments as functional when productive rearrangements were above 56.7% and as segregating when the standard deviation between donors was above 5%. A statistical classification framework was built to diagnose cytomegalovirus status from the catalog of TCR beta chain sequences. A later analysis assigned V and J genes by comparing TCR nucleotide sequences with IMGT/GENE-DB human TR gene sequences. The TCRdist pipeline was used in a later analysis to assign CDR3 sequences and most-parsimonious VDJ recombination scenarios. In a later analysis, each TCR beta chain was defined by its CDR3 amino acid sequence together with its V-gene family, and reads without a unique V-gene family were excluded. In a later analysis, around 650 highly shared, low-generation-probability nucleotide sequences were removed to address suspected cross-contamination and a sequencing artifact. In a later analysis, a clonal expansion index for each public chain was calculated from normalized within-repertoire ranks of inferred template counts. In a later analysis, generation probabilities were computed using a VDJ recombination model fitted to out-of-frame rearrangements, and the results were checked against IGoR. Hypergeometric tests were used in a later analysis to score TCR-TCR, TCR-HLA and TCR-CMV co-occurrence, with a repertoire-size bias correction applied to the TCR pairs. In a later analysis, false discovery rates were estimated by permuting HLA or CMV assignments 20 times. In a later analysis, co-occurring TCRs were grouped using DBSCAN, and TCRdist sequence similarity was added for clustering within HLA-allele-positive subsets. Co-occurrence clustering excluded repertoires with fewer than 30,000 or more than 120,000 public chains, plus five with anomalous nucleotide sharing. TCRdb mirrors the immuneACCESS table, restricted to in-frame sequences. Some clones are absent from its copies; in checked studies, under half trace to an unresolved V gene, and the reason for the others is unknown. The D gene and trimming were derived from the DNA, and the V and J assignments and clone size from that table. This sample lists approximately 150,000 clones; 70% to 80% were detected once. Together, the top ten hold roughly 0.9% of the sample.

The cohort was made up of roughly 670 healthy bone marrow donors. Cohort members were all nominally healthy when sampled, although unrecorded immune exposures were likely present. The donor tested CMV seronegative, placing the donor among the 350 to 400 seronegative members of the cohort. A peripheral blood sample was provided by each donor, and peripheral blood mononuclear cells were used for TCR beta sequencing. Genomic DNA extraction from the blood cell samples was performed with the Qiagen DNeasy Blood Extraction Kit. Turning to this clone: Its antigen specificity is not known. No base quality values were provided; no much bigger clone lies one nucleotide off.

The germline V gene encodes CDR1 SGHKS and CDR2 YYEKEE (reference sequence). Trimming takes 2 bases from V and 7 bases from J, and the germline ends sit 15 bases apart. The CDR3 runs 15 residues from the cysteine to the phenylalanine. CDR3 DNA only is kept here, 45 bases in frame from base 1. The V gene is TRBV5-5 and the J gene is TRBJ2-2, with a weak D call of TRBD2 (5 bases match). The sample consisted of PBMCs. The receptor comes from a woman aged 55-75 years in good health and CMV-seronegative. This receptor has the CDR3 CASSFWAGERGELFF. At the DNA level, the sequence is TGTGCCAGCAGCTTTTGGGCGGGTGAGCGCGGGGAGCTGTTTTTT.